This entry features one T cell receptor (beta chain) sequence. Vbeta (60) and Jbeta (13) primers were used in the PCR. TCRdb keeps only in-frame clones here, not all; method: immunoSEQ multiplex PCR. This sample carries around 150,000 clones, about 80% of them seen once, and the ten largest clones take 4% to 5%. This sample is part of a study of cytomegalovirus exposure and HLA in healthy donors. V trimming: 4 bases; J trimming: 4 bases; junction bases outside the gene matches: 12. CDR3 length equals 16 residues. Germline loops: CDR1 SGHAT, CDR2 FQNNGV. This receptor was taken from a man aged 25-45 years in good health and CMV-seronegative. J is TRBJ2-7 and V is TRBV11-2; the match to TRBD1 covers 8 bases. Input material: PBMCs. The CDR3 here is CASSSTSTGGRYEQYF. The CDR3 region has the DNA TGTGCCAGCAGCTCTACTTCCACAGGGGGTCGGTACGAGCAGTACTTC.